This TCR beta chain comes out of a study of regulatory T cells. Primers: 52 TRBV forward and 13 TRBJ reverse. The data were produced by immunoSEQ multiplex PCR, yet TCRdb's version contains in-frame clones alone and is incomplete. The sample has over 20,000 clones; over 75% are singletons. Patients, 2 to 39 years old, had expanded memory T-cell proportions. CD4+ T cells were divided by sorting: CD25-high CD127-low Tregs, CD25-low CD127-high conventional cells. There are 14 residues in the CDR3. J lost 8 bases, V lost 5 bases, and 5 bases had no gene match. Germline values: CDR1 MDHEN, CDR2 SYDVKM. This clone was detected only once. Its antigen is unidentified. Whole-study results and caveats: In CD3G-deficient patients, conventional CD4+ T cells were enriched for hydrophobic CDR3 residues at positions 6 and 7.

Sequencing input: conventional CD4+ T cells sorted from blood. The TCR originated in a child between 5 and 17 years old with CD3G deficiency. This chain connects TRBV28 to TRBJ1-6; 8 bases map to TRBD1. The CDR3, as DNA: TGTGCCAGCAGTCTTGACAGGGGCGATTCACCCCTCCACTTT. Translated, it gives CASSLDRGDSPLHF. The complete variable domain, with remaining parts taken from reference TRBV28 and TRBJ1-6, reads DVKVTQSSRYLVKRTGEKVFLECVQDMDHENMFWYRQDPGLGLRLIYFSYDVKMKEKGDIPEGYSVSREKKERFSLILESASTNQTSMYLCASSLDRGDSPLHFGNGTRLTVT.